This T cell receptor (beta chain) was recorded in a study of blood T cell repertoires in COVID-19. On the study more broadly: Samples taken during acute and convalescent COVID-19 were collected in the United States, Italy and Spain. T cells, B-cell-depleted T cells, or PBMCs supplied cDNA or gDNA.

In the authors' workflow: Nucleated cell number was recorded as an estimate derived from reference gene primer amplification. Some clones are missing from TCRdb's copy, which holds only in-frame ones; the method was immunoSEQ multiplex PCR. V and J calls and clone size are copied from that table; D and trimming were computed from the DNA. The table has 100,000 to 150,000 clones, 65% to 90% seen once. The specimen was peripheral blood. The receptor's source is a man aged 80 or over with active or convalescent COVID-19.

Here the CDR3 reads CATSDQGSWGYTF. CDR3 in DNA: TGTGCCACCAGTGATCAGGGTAGTTGGGGCTACACCTTC. This rearrangement joins TRBV24-1 to TRBJ1-2; D might be TRBD1 (5 bases). There are 13 residues in the CDR3. Germline loops: CDR1 KGHDR, CDR2 SFDVKD. Deletions cut 3 bases from V and 8 bases from J, with 12 bases between.